This record covers a single T cell receptor (beta chain). What it binds is unknown. The CDR3 is 14 amino acids. Per the germline V gene, CDR1 is SGDLS and CDR2 is YYNGEE. Losses at the gene ends were 3 bases for V and 5 bases for J; bases not matched to a gene: 4. This sample is drawn from a study of cytomegalovirus exposure and HLA in healthy donors. About the research overall: One earlier analysis, a look at around 170 million T cells, found some 120 million unique TCR beta sequences. General study findings and limits: Researchers catalogued approximately 170 TCR beta chains as cytomegalovirus-associated. A later analysis reportedly found fewer N-insertions in an Asian-associated ancestry cluster than the approximately 700-donor mean.

Primers included in the PCR were 60 Vbeta and 13 Jbeta primers. TCRdb's table, derived via immunoSEQ multiplex PCR, lists solely in-frame clones and lacks some. Found here are around 150,000 clones; the top ten clones hold 1.3%. Donors sampled were nominally healthy, though unrecorded immune exposures were likely. The chain carries TRBV9 and TRBJ1-3; 8 bases fit TRBD1. The sequenced material came from PBMCs. The TCR was taken from a woman aged 55-69 years in good health and CMV-seronegative. In DNA form, the CDR3 reads TGTGCCAGCAGCGGACGGACAGGGAGAAACACCATATATTTT. Protein sequence: CASSGRTGRNTIYF.